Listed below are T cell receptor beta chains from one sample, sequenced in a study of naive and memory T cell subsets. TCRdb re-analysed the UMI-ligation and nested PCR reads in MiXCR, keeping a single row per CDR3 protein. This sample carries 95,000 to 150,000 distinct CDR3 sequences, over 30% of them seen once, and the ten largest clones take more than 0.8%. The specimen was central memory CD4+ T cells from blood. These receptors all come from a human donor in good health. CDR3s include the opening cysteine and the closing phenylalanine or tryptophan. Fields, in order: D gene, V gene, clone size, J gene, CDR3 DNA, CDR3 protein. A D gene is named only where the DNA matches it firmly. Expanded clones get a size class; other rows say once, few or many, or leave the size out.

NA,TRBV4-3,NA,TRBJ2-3,TGCGCCAGCAGCCGAGACCCATCAGGGCCAGATACGCAGTATTTT,CASSRDPSGPDTQYF
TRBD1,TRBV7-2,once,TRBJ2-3,TGTGCCAGCAGCCAAGACAGGGTAATCACAGATACGCAGTATTTT,CASSQDRVITDTQYF
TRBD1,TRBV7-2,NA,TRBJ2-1,TGTGCCAGCAGCTCTATAGACAGGGGCCATGAGCAGTTCTTC,CASSSIDRGHEQFF
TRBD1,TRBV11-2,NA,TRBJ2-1,TGTGCCAGCAGCTTAGGGGGGACAGGGGTCAATGAGCAGTTCTTC,CASSLGGTGVNEQFF
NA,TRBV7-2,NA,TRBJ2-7,TGTGCCAGCAGCTTAGGTAAAGGTAGAGCCTACGAGCAGTACTTC,CASSLGKGRAYEQYF
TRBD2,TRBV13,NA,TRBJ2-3,TGTGCCAGCAGCTTAGCCGGCGGGAGGTCCACAGATACGCAGTATTTT,CASSLAGGRSTDTQYF
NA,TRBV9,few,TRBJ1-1,TGTGCCAGCAGCCCTCGGGGCAGTAGATCTTTTCTCACTGAAGCTTTCTTT,CASSPRGSRSFLTEAFF
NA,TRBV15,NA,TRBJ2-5,TGTGCCACCAGCAGAGATTGGCAAGAGACCCAGTACTTC,CATSRDWQETQYF
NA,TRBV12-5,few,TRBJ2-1,TGTGCTAGTGGATACGGTAGCGGCGATTACAATGAGCAGTTCTTC,CASGYGSGDYNEQFF
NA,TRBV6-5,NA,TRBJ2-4,TGTGCCAGCAGTTACTCGTATCAAGGGCAGGTCAAAAACATTCAGTACTTC,CASSYSYQGQVKNIQYF
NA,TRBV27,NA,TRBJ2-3,TGTGCCAGCAGTTTATTAGGCCTAGCGGATAGAGGGGGAGATACGCAGTATTTT,CASSLLGLADRGGDTQYF
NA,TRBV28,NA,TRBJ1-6,TGTGCCAGCAGTCCCAGGGGTCGGGGCTCCTATAATTCACCCCTCCACTTT,CASSPRGRGSYNSPLHF
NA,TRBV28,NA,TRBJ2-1,TGTGCCAGCAGTTTATGGGGTAGCTCCTACAATGAGCAGTTCTTC,CASSLWGSSYNEQFF
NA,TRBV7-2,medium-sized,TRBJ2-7,TGTGCCAGCAGCGTATCCCCTGGCCCCTACGAGCAGTACTTC,CASSVSPGPYEQYF
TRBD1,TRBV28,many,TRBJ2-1,TGTGCCAGCACCAAATCGGGGACAGTCAACAATGAGCAGTTCTTC,CASTKSGTVNNEQFF
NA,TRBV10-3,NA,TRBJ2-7,TGTGCCATCAGTGGTACCTCCTACGAGCAGTACTTC,CAISGTSYEQYF
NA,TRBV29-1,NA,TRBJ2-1,TGCAGCGCCGAAAAGGGATATGAGCAGTTCTTC,CSAEKGYEQFF
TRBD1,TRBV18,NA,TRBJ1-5,TGTGCCAGCTCACCACGACAGGGGGTAGAGCCCCAGCATTTT,CASSPRQGVEPQHF
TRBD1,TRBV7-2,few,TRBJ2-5,TGTGCCAGCAGCTTAGCGACAGGGTTTTTGAAAGAGACCCAGTACTTC,CASSLATGFLKETQYF
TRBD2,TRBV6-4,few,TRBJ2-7,TGTGCCAGCACCCTGGGACTAGCGGGAATCTACGAGCAGTACTTC,CASTLGLAGIYEQYF
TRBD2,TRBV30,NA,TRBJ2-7,TGTGCCGGGTCGGGGACTAGCGGGAGAAGATACGAGCAGTACTTC,CAGSGTSGRRYEQYF
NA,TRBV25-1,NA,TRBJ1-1,TGTGCCAGCAGTGAATATGGACAGAACACTGAAGCTTTCTTT,CASSEYGQNTEAFF
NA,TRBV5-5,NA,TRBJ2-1,TGTGCCAGCGGGCTGGGGGGCGGCAATGAGCAGTTCTTC,CASGLGGGNEQFF
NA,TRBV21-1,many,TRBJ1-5,TGTGCCAGCAGCAAATGGAGTAGAAGAGGGGCGAGCAATCAGCCCCAGCATTTT,CASSKWSRRGASNQPQHF
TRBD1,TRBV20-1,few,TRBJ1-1,TGCAGTGCTAGGGGACAGCTCCCCATGAACACTGAAGCTTTCTTT,CSARGQLPMNTEAFF
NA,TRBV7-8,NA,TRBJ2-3,TGTGCCAGCAGCTTAGCTCGGCCAGGGGGGGCCATGAGTTTGAGTGTTACGCAGTATTTT,CASSLARPGGAMSLSVTQYF
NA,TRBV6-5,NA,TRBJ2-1,TGTGCCAGCAGTTCCACAAGGGTCGTCGGCAATGAGCAGTTCTTC,CASSSTRVVGNEQFF
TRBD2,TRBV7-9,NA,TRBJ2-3,TGTGCCAGCAGCCCCAGCGGGAGGGCCGCAGATACGCAGTATTTT,CASSPSGRAADTQYF
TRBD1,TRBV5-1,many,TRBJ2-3,TGCGCCAGCAGCTTGGACGGGACAGTGACAGATACGCAGTATTTT,CASSLDGTVTDTQYF
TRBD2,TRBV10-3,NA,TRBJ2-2,TGTGCCATCAAACTAGCGGGAGCCGGGGAGCTGTTTTTT,CAIKLAGAGELFF